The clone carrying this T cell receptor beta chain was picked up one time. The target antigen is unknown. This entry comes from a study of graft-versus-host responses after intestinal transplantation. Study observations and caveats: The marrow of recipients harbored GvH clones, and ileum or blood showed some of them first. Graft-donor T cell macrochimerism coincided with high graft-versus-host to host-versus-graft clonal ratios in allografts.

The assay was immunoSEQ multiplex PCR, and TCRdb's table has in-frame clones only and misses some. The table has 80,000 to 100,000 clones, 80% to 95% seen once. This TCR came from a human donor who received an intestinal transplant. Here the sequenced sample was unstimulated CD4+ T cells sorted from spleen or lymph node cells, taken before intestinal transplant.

In nucleotides, the CDR3 is TGTGCCAGCAGCTTAAGTGCAGGCCGGGGGGAGCAGTACTTC. Its translation: CASSLSAGRGEQYF. The rearrangement links TRBV11-3 to TRBJ2-7; D may be TRBD2 (6 bases). V lost 2 bases and J 7 bases, leaving 15 bases between the germline ends. CDR3 length: 14 residues. Germline V gene lookup returns CDR1 SGHNT and CDR2 YENEEA.